Listed below are T cell receptor beta chains from one sample, sequenced in a study of blood T cell repertoires in COVID-19. Assay: immunoSEQ multiplex PCR; the TCRdb copy retains only in-frame clones and omits some. This table holds 69,000 or so clones, roughly 80% found once. The sequenced material came from peripheral blood. These receptors were collected from a man between 45 and 60 years old with COVID-19, enrolled during active disease. CDR3s include the opening cysteine and the closing phenylalanine or tryptophan. D genes are given only for firm matches. Only part of the rows carry a size: once, few, many, or a class if the clone is expanded.

TRBD1 . TRBJ1-2 TRBV6-5 TGTGCCAGCAGTCGACAGGGTTTCTACACCTTC CASSRQGFYTF
TRBD2 . TRBJ2-2 TRBV9 TGTGCCAGCAGCGGGGCTAGCGGGGTCGGGGAGCTGTTTTTT CASSGASGVGELFF
. once TRBJ1-3 TRBV19 TGTGCCAGCTGGACAAACTCTGGAAACACCATATATTTT CASWTNSGNTIYF
. . TRBJ1-3 TRBV19 TGTGCCAGTAGTGCCCAGGGCGGAAACACCATATATTTT CASSAQGGNTIYF
TRBD1 . TRBJ2-7 TRBV5-1 TGCGCCAGCAGCCCGGACAGGGTTAGCTCCTACGAGCAGTACTTC CASSPDRVSSYEQYF
TRBD1 . TRBJ2-1 TRBV7-3 TGTGCCAGCAGCCTCGGACAGGGGGCTTCGTTCTTC CASSLGQGASFF
. once TRBJ1-6 TRBV3-1/TRBV3-2 TGTGCCAGCAGTCTCCCCACAGGGCCAAATTCACCCCTCCACTTT CASSLPTGPNSPLHF
. . TRBJ2-3 TRBV4-2 TGTGCCAGCAGCCAAGAGGAGTGGGGAGCAGATACGCAGTATTTT CASSQEEWGADTQYF
. . TRBJ2-5 TRBV5-1 TGCGCCAGCAGCTTCGGGTGGGGGGAAGAGACCCAGTACTTC CASSFGWGEETQYF
. . TRBJ1-1 TRBV5-6 TGTGCCAGCAGCTTCGGGGGGAACACTGAAGCTTTCTTT CASSFGGNTEAFF
TRBD1 . TRBJ1-3 TRBV23-1 TGCGCCAGCCCGGACAGGGGTGAATCTGGAAACACCATATATTTT CASPDRGESGNTIYF